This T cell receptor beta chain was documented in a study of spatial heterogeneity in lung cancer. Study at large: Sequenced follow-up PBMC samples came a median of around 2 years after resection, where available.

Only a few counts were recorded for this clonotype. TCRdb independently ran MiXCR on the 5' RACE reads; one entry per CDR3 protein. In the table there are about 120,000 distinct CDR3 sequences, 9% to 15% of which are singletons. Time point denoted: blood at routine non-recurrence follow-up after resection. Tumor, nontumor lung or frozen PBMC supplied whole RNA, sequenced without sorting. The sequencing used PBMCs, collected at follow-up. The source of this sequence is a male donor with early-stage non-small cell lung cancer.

The CDR3 reads CASSIHERGPTYEQYF. CDR3 DNA: TGTGCCAGTAGTATTCACGAGCGGGGTCCAACCTACGAGCAGTACTTC. V gene TRBV19 combines with J gene TRBJ2-7; 7 bases match TRBD2. V shed 3 bases, J shed 2 bases, and the junction held 10 bases outside the gene matches. This CDR3 contains 16 residues. Germline CDR1 and CDR2: LNHDA and SQIVND (reference sequence).